The 27 T cell receptor beta chains below all came from one sample that was sequenced in a study of cytotoxic CD8 clonotypes in ibrutinib-treated CLL (dated by TCRdb to about 2021). This specimen's time point label, interpreted: progressive disease on ibrutinib. To prepare the library, the immunoSEQ multiplex PCR assay was applied. The clones in this table, taken by TCRdb from immuneACCESS, are in-frame only. Not every clone is retained; where verified, under half of the shortfall comes from an unresolved V gene, and the cause of the rest is unknown. This sample holds fewer than 300,000 clones; less than 85% were observed only once. About 5% of the sample goes to the ten largest clones. Sequenced here: PBMCs, sampled at disease progression, from a patient treated with ibrutinib. These receptors originate from a human donor with chronic lymphocytic leukemia.

The V and J genes are TRBV9 and TRBJ2-4, with D hard to call. The CDR3 spans 18 residues. The V end was cut by 4 bases, the J end by 1 base, with 21 bases between. Germline V gene lookup returns CDR1 SGDLS and CDR2 YYNGEE. Here the CDR3 reads CASSPSSGFIGAKNIQYF. CDR3 nucleotides: TGTGCCAGCAGCCCCTCCTCCGGATTCATAGGCGCCAAAAACATTCAGTACTTC.

The chain uses TRBV21-1 and TRBJ1-5. TRBV21-1 is described as a pseudogene. This CDR3 region has 15 residues. CDR3 loop: CASSKARYINQPQHF. In nucleotides, the CDR3 is TGTGCCAGCAGCAAAGCGCGGTACATCAATCAGCCCCAGCATTTT.

This chain's CDR3 is CSVEDRRDSSYNEQFF. The CDR3 region has the DNA TGCAGCGTTGAAGATCGGCGGGACAGCTCCTACAATGAGCAGTTCTTC. The chain links TRBV29-1 to TRBJ2-1, with a tentative D call TRBD1 (7 bases). Trimming cost V 0 bases and J 0 bases, with 12 bases left between them. The V gene's germline CDR1 is SQVTM and CDR2 ANQGSEA. This CDR3 contains 16 residues.

The V gene is TRBV13, the J gene TRBJ2-7, with 7 bases that match TRBD2. The CDR3 covers 13 residues. Germline CDR1 is PRHDT and CDR2 is FYEKMQ (reference sequence). J gave up 3 bases and V 5 bases, and 4 bases lay outside the gene matches. This CDR3 is CASSPRGVYEQYF. The CDR3 DNA reads as TGTGCCAGCAGCCCCCGGGGGGTCTACGAGCAGTACTTC.

CDR3 protein: CASSSPRGGGKTGELFF. As DNA, the CDR3 is TGTGCCAGCAGCTCCCCCCGGGGCGGGGGGAAGACCGGGGAGCTGTTTTTT. The rearrangement joins TRBV7-3 to TRBJ2-2, with 8 bases matching TRBD2. The CDR3 is 17 amino acids. J gave up 5 bases and V 4 bases, and 12 bases lay outside the gene matches. Germline V gene lookup returns CDR1 SGHTA and CDR2 FQGTGA.

J is TRBJ2-1 and V is TRBV5-1; tentative D call: TRBD1 (5 bases). This CDR3 region has 12 residues. CDR1 is SGHRS, CDR2 YFSETQ, per germline. Between the trimmed V and J ends, which lost 6 bases and 9 bases, there was a span of 13 bases. This CDR3 reads CASTSGLVEQFF. For the CDR3, the DNA is TGCGCCAGCACCTCAGGGCTGGTTGAGCAGTTCTTC.

This chain connects TRBV15 to TRBJ2-3, with D possibly being TRBD2 (6 bases). CDR3 length: 15 amino acids. From germline, CDR1 is LNHNV and CDR2 YYDKDF (reference sequence). Trimming pared 0 bases from V and 6 bases from J, leaving 13 bases between. Here the CDR3 DNA reads TGTGCCACCAGCAGAGATATTGGGACTGTGGATACGCAGTATTTT. Translation: CATSRDIGTVDTQYF.

The chain has TRBV19 and TRBJ2-7; D is possibly TRBD2 (6 bases). Trimming left V 4 bases short and J 0 bases short, with 10 bases between. CDR3 length equals 14 residues. Germline CDR1 is LNHDA and CDR2 is SQIVND (reference sequence). The CDR3: CASSSGGSSYEQYF. CDR3 nucleotides: TGTGCCAGTAGTAGCGGAGGGAGCTCCTACGAGCAGTACTTC.

The V and J genes are TRBV5-1 and TRBJ2-3, with TRBD1 matching 7 bases. Germline V CDR1 and CDR2: SGHRS, YFSETQ. The CDR3 loop spans 15 amino acids. The trim removed 5 bases at V and 1 base at J, leaving 7 bases unmatched. CDR3 coding DNA: TGCGCCAGCAGTTCCGACAGGGTAGGCACAGATACGCAGTATTTT. It is translated as CASSSDRVGTDTQYF.

The CDR3 nucleotides are TGTGCCAGCAGTTCCGCAGGACTCCCCTTCACAGATACGCAGTATTTT. Residues: CASSSAGLPFTDTQYF. The chain couples TRBV9 to TRBJ2-3; D perhaps matches TRBD2 (5 bases). Germline lookup yields CDR1 SGDLS and CDR2 YYNGEE. V was shortened by 5 bases and J by 2 bases, with 18 bases between the two germline ends. This CDR3 region has 16 residues.

This rearrangement joins TRBV27 to TRBJ1-2; D is possibly TRBD1 (6 bases). V lost 8 bases to trimming and J lost 3 bases, with 19 bases between them. The CDR3 runs 15 residues. Germline assignment: CDR1 MNHEY and CDR2 SMNVEV (reference sequence). The CDR3 is CASSYRWGADYGYTF. CDR3 nucleotides: TGTGCCAGCTCCTACAGGTGGGGGGCTGACTATGGCTACACCTTC.

About this clone: The sample carries other DNA sequences with the same CDR3. The J gene is TRBJ1-2, the V gene TRBV10-3, with 11 bases aligning to TRBD1. V was pared by 5 bases and J by 6 bases, with 2 bases of the junction left unmatched. The CDR3 is 13 residues long. Germline values: CDR1 ENHRY, CDR2 SYGVKD. Written as DNA, the CDR3 is TGTGCCATCAGTCCGGACAGGGGGCATGGCTACACCTTC. Its translation is CAISPDRGHGYTF.

The chain has TRBV19 and TRBJ1-1, with D hard to call. CDR3 length equals 14 residues. Germline V gives CDR1 LNHDA, CDR2 SQIVND (reference sequence). Trimming cost V 7 bases and J 0 bases, with 12 bases left between them. The CDR3 loop reads CASKKGVVNTEAFF. CDR3 in DNA: TGTGCCAGTAAAAAGGGCGTGGTGAACACTGAAGCTTTCTTT.

The rearrangement uses TRBV19 and TRBJ1-3; D gene uncertain. V was shortened by 0 bases and J by 0 bases, with 6 bases between the two germline ends. CDR1 is LNHDA and CDR2 is SQIVND in the germline V gene (reference sequence). CDR3 length equals 15 residues. The chain's CDR3 is CASSIEVFSGNTIYF. In DNA, the CDR3 is TGTGCCAGTAGTATAGAAGTCTTCTCTGGAAACACCATATATTTT.

The chain is built from TRBV29-1 and TRBJ2-7; tentative D call: TRBD1 (5 bases). CDR3 length: 12 amino acids. Between the trimmed V and J ends, which lost 5 bases and 3 bases, there was a span of 11 bases. Germline V lookup: CDR1 SQVTM, CDR2 ANQGSEA. This chain's CDR3 is CSVRGPYYEQYF. The CDR3 nucleotides read TGCAGCGTTAGGGGTCCTTACTACGAGCAGTACTTC.

J is TRBJ2-7 and V is TRBV5-4; no reliable D call. The germline CDR1 and CDR2 sequences are SGHNT and YYREEE (reference sequence). The V gene lost 0 bases and the J gene lost 2 bases, with 6 bases spanning the gap. This CDR3 has 13 residues. The CDR3 reads CASSLGRTYEQYF. Here the CDR3 DNA reads TGTGCCAGCAGCTTGGGTAGGACCTACGAGCAGTACTTC.

The V call is TRBV29-1, the J call TRBJ1-1; D unclear. The CDR3 has 13 amino acids. CDR1 and CDR2 from the germline V gene are SQVTM and ANQGSEA. V lost 2 bases and J 4 bases, leaving 11 bases between the germline ends. The CDR3 nucleotides read TGCAGCGTTGAAAAAAGGGCTGCCACTGAAGCTTTCTTT. Amino acid sequence: CSVEKRAATEAFF.

The chain recombines TRBV5-4 with TRBJ2-6; possibly TRBD1 for D (6 bases). CDR1 is SGHNT, CDR2 YYREEE, per germline (reference sequence). Trimming stripped 2 bases from V and 2 bases from J, with 8 bases between. This CDR3 has 15 residues. In DNA, the CDR3 is TGTGCCAGCAGCTTACAGGGTACTGGGGCCAACGTCCTGACTTTC. This translates into CASSLQGTGANVLTF.

The rearrangement uses TRBV10-3 and TRBJ2-5, with D maybe TRBD1 (6 bases). CDR1 and CDR2 from the germline V gene are ENHRY and SYGVKD. This CDR3 spans 13 amino acids. V lost 4 bases and J lost 3, with 9 bases in between. CDR3 in amino acids: CAISGTVKETQYF. As DNA, the CDR3 is TGTGCCATCAGTGGGACAGTTAAAGAGACCCAGTACTTC.

The V gene is TRBV6-5, the J gene TRBJ1-1, with a possible D match to TRBD1 (5 bases). This CDR3 is built from 14 residues. Trimming pared 6 bases from V and 4 bases from J, leaving 15 bases between. In germline, CDR1 is MNHEY, CDR2 SVGAGI. This chain's CDR3 is CASSDRMQGTEAFF. The CDR3 DNA reads as TGTGCCAGCAGCGACAGAATGCAGGGCACTGAAGCTTTCTTT.

The chain joins TRBV28 to TRBJ1-1; D call uncertain. From germline, CDR1 is MDHEN and CDR2 SYDVKM. V lost 6 bases, J lost 6 bases, and 14 bases lay in between. The CDR3 contains 13 residues. CDR3: CASSRGIGAEAFF. The CDR3 coding sequence is TGTGCCAGCAGCCGGGGAATCGGGGCTGAAGCTTTCTTT.

The rearrangement uses TRBV4-2 and TRBJ1-2; D is unresolved. V was pared by 2 bases and J by 6 bases, with 22 bases between. The CDR3 covers 17 residues. Germline CDR1 LGHNA, CDR2 YNFKEQ. The CDR3 spells CASSQLFRGPLGHGYTF. CDR3 bases: TGTGCCAGCAGCCAACTTTTTCGAGGGCCCCTCGGTCATGGCTACACCTTC.

On this clone itself: At one boundary the junction diverges from the germline segment, which might be a read error. The V call is TRBV7-9, the J call TRBJ1-1; D is perhaps TRBD1 (5 bases). Germline loops: CDR1 SEHNR, CDR2 FQNEAQ (reference sequence). The length of the CDR3 is 13 residues. Here the CDR3 DNA reads TGTGCCAGCAGCGACGGGACGGCCCCTGAGGCTTTCTTT. Translated, it gives CASSDGTAPEAFF. The full variable domain, in which reference TRBV7-9 and TRBJ1-1 provide the parts outside the CDR3, is DTGVSQNPRHKITKRGQNVTFRCDPISEHNRLYWYRQTLGQGPEFLTYFQNEAQLEKSRLLSDRFSAERPKGSFSTLEIQRTEQGDSAMYLCASSDGTAPEAFFGQGTRLTVV.

This clone was observed a handful of times. This chain links TRBV7-9 with TRBJ2-7; TRBD2 aligns across 13 bases. CDR1 SEHNR and CDR2 FQNEAQ come from the germline V gene (reference sequence). The CDR3 has 16 residues. J lost 7 bases, V lost 3 bases, and 9 bases had no gene match. The CDR3 spells CASSFLGLAGVGEQYF. CDR3 bases: TGTGCCAGCAGCTTCCTCGGACTAGCGGGAGTGGGTGAGCAGTACTTC.

This clone was seen a few times. The gene calls are TRBV5-1 and TRBJ2-7; possibly TRBD1 for D (7 bases). CDR3 length: 15 residues. Trimming cost V 3 bases and J 4 bases, with 17 bases left between them. CDR1 is SGHRS, CDR2 YFSETQ, per germline. In DNA form, the CDR3 reads TGCGCCAGCAGCTGGGCTGGGGGGACAGCATACGAGCAGTACTTC. Protein sequence: CASSWAGGTAYEQYF. Combining the CDR3 with reference TRBV5-1 and TRBJ2-7 gives the whole variable domain KAGVTQTPRYLIKTRGQQVTLSCSPISGHRSVSWYQQTPGQGLQFLFEYFSETQRNKGNFPGRFSGRQFSNSRSEMNVSTLELGDSALYLCASSWAGGTAYEQYFGPGTRLTVT.

The rearrangement uses TRBV4-3 and TRBJ2-1; 10 positions match TRBD2. The V and J ends lost 0 bases and 5 bases, in that order; junction bases with no gene match: 13. The CDR3 is 19 residues long. Per germline, CDR1 LGHNA and CDR2 YSLEER. CDR3 DNA sequence: TGCGCCAGCAGCCAAGACGGAGGAGCGGGAGGGAGCAGCCACAATGAGCAGTTCTTC. It encodes CASSQDGGAGGSSHNEQFF.

The chain employs TRBV4-1 and TRBJ1-5, with a possible D match to TRBD1 (5 bases). Germline lookup yields CDR1 MGHRA and CDR2 YSYEKL. The CDR3 is 15 residues long. Trimming stripped 1 base from V and 1 base from J, with 8 bases between. The CDR3 nucleotides are TGCGCCAGCAGCCAAGCTGACAGAAGCAATCAGCCCCAGCATTTT. Translated, it gives CASSQADRSNQPQHF.